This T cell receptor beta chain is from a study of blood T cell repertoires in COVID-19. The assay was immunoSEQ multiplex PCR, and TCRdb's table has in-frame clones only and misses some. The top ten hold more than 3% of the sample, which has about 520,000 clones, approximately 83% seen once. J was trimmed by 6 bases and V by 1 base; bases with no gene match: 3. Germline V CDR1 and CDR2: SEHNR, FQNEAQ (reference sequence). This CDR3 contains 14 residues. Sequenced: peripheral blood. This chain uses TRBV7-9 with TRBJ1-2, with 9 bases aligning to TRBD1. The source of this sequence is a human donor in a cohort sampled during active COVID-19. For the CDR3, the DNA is TGTGCCAGCAGCTTAGAGGGGACAGGGCATGGCTACACCTTC. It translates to CASSLEGTGHGYTF.